The 13 T cell receptor beta chains below all came from one sample that was sequenced in a study of T cells in Graves' hyperthyroidism and ophthalmopathy. The CDR3 regions of TCR beta were amplified from RNA transcripts. The HTBI set primed first-round TCR CDR3 RT-PCR. TCRdb re-analysed the multiplex PCR reads in MiXCR, keeping a single row per CDR3 protein. The sample includes hundreds of thousands of distinct CDR3 sequences, just under 15% of them seen just once. The sample taken for sequencing was blood. The source is a woman aged 30 to 39 with Graves' hyperthyroidism.

The chain is built from TRBV9 and TRBJ2-1; D is uncertain. The ends were cut back, 6 bases at V and 8 bases at J, with 21 bases in the middle. Germline V CDR1 and CDR2: SGDLS, YYNGEE. CDR3 length: 15 amino acids. The CDR3 DNA reads as TGTGCCAGCAATCCCAGTGGCGTAGGCATGGATGAGCAGTTCTTC. Its protein is CASNPSGVGMDEQFF.

This clonotype was seen at least ten times. The chain carries TRBV12-3 or TRBV12-4 and TRBJ2-3; D may correspond to TRBD1 or TRBD2 (5 bases each). V lost 1 base, J lost 0 bases, and 11 bases lay in between. The CDR3 has 16 amino acids. CDR3 nucleotide sequence: TGTGCCAGCAGTTTAGAGGGACCCCCTAGCACAGATACGCAGTATTTT. Translation: CASSLEGPPSTDTQYF.

This clonotype was seen repeatedly, ten times or more. The chain combines TRBV27 with TRBJ2-5; D gene uncertain. V lost 6 bases to trimming and J lost 1 base, with 21 bases between them. The V gene's germline CDR1 is MNHEY and CDR2 SMNVEV (reference sequence). There are 17 residues in the CDR3. CDR3 sequence (DNA): TGTGCCAGCAGCCGCCCCTGCGGCCTTGCCTCCCAAGAGACCCAGTACTTC. This gives the protein CASSRPCGLASQETQYF.

The chain uses TRBV7-9 and TRBJ2-7; TRBD1 might be the D (7 bases). Germline loops: CDR1 SEHNR, CDR2 FQNEAQ (reference sequence). The CDR3 extends over 17 amino acids. V was cut by 2 bases and J by 5 bases, with 22 bases left in between. The DNA for the CDR3 is TGTGCCAGCAGCTTACCCCCCCAACACAGGGGAGGTCACGAGCAGTACTTC. Encoded protein: CASSLPPQHRGGHEQYF. Filled out from reference TRBV7-9 and TRBJ2-7, the complete variable domain reads DTGVSQNPRHKITKRGQNVTFRCDPISEHNRLYWYRQTLGQGPEFLTYFQNEAQLEKSRLLSDRFSAERPKGSFSTLEIQRTEQGDSAMYLCASSLPPQHRGGHEQYFGPGTRLTVT.

At least ten counts were recorded for this clonotype. This sequence joins TRBV7-3 and TRBJ2-1; D may be TRBD2 (7 bases). Trimming left V 2 bases short and J 4 bases short, with 12 bases between. Germline CDR1 reads SGHTA; CDR2 reads FQGTGA. The CDR3 is 15 residues long. CDR3 bases: TGTGCCAGCAGCTTATTAGGGGGGGAATACAATGAGCAGTTCTTC. Residues: CASSLLGGEYNEQFF.

This clonotype was detected only a few times. The chain combines TRBV5-4 with TRBJ2-7; 11 bases fit TRBD1. Per germline, CDR1 SGHNT and CDR2 YYREEE (reference sequence). The junction had 5 bases not matched to a gene; V was cut back by 4 bases and J by 2 bases. This CDR3 spans 15 amino acids. The CDR3 region has the DNA TGTGCCAGCAGCCAGGACAGGGGGCAGACCTACGAGCAGTACTTC. Protein product: CASSQDRGQTYEQYF.

This clonotype has at least ten counts. V usage is TRBV18 and J usage is TRBJ1-6; D remains unclear. V dropped 6 bases and J dropped 5 bases, with 11 bases sitting between them. The CDR3 is 14 amino acids. CDR1 KGHSH and CDR2 LQKENI come from the germline V gene. In nucleotides, the CDR3 is TGTGCCAGCTCTCAGACCGAAAATAATTCACCCCTCCACTTT. Residues: CASSQTENNSPLHF.

The chain recombines TRBV20-1 with TRBJ2-4; D ambiguous. Germline CDR1 DFQATT, CDR2 SNEGSKA (reference sequence). The CDR3 covers 11 residues. The V and J ends lost 7 bases and 1 base respectively, with 5 bases between them. CDR3 loop: CSGEAKNIQYF. For the CDR3, the DNA is TGCAGTGGAGAGGCCAAAAACATTCAGTACTTC.

This clonotype has ten or more counts. V gene TRBV15 combines with J gene TRBJ2-5, with TRBD2 identical over 10 bases. V dropped 1 base and J dropped 4; count of bases not matched to a gene: 3. The CDR3 is 15 amino acids. Germline V gene sequence: CDR1 LNHNV, CDR2 YYDKDF (reference sequence). The DNA of the CDR3 is TGTGCCACCAGCAGAGTCCCTAGCGGGAGAGAGACCCAGTACTTC. Translated, it gives CATSRVPSGRETQYF.

This clonotype was observed many times. V usage is TRBV7-3 and J usage is TRBJ2-3; a possible D gene is TRBD1 (5 bases). Germline lookup yields CDR1 SGHTA and CDR2 FQGTGA. V was clipped by 5 bases and J by 6 bases, with 9 bases between them. The CDR3 consists of 12 residues. CDR3 sequence reads: CASSQGVDTQYF. In nucleotides, the CDR3 is TGTGCCAGCAGCCAAGGGGTGGATACGCAGTATTTT.

This clonotype showed up just a few times. The chain recombines TRBV28 with TRBJ1-5; D not certain. This CDR3 is 12 amino acids long. CDR1 is MDHEN, CDR2 SYDVKM, per germline. V gave up 4 bases and J gave up 6 bases, with 7 bases separating them. CDR3 sequence: CASSSERQPQHF. The CDR3 nucleotides are TGTGCCAGCAGTTCTGAGCGTCAGCCCCAGCATTTT.

This clonotype appeared many times. The chain uses TRBV5-1 and TRBJ1-1; D unclear. Trimming removed 4 bases at V and 5 bases at J, with 9 bases between. The CDR3 spans 12 residues. CDR1 is SGHRS and CDR2 is YFSETQ in the germline V gene. The CDR3 loop is CASSVGRTEAFF. The CDR3 nucleotides read TGCGCCAGCAGCGTAGGGAGGACTGAAGCTTTCTTT.

This clonotype came up many times. V is TRBV18 and J is TRBJ2-1; weak D call: TRBD1 (5 bases). The V end was cut by 2 bases, the J end by 6 bases, with 17 bases between. There are 16 residues in the CDR3. Germline CDR1 is KGHSH and CDR2 is LQKENI. Written as DNA, the CDR3 is TGTGCCAGCTCACCAAGAAGGGGCGACCCCCTCAATGAGCAGTTCTTC. Translating gives CASSPRRGDPLNEQFF.